The clone carrying this TCR beta chain was picked up one time. Its antigen is unidentified. At one end, the junction sequence differs from germline, possibly due to a read error. The CDR3 is made up of 18 amino acids. Germline CDR1 SEHNR, CDR2 FQNEAQ (reference sequence). This sample is drawn from a study of post-analysis software for immune sequencing data. Study as a whole: Included among the disease courses, which were recorded for the cohort, were relapsing-remitting, secondary progressive and progressive-relapsing multiple sclerosis.

Presence of unique molecular identifiers characterized the TCR beta cDNA libraries. Input amounts of 1 to 10 million T cells were used. These gave 500,000 or so cDNA molecules, so each molecule approximated one T cell. TCRdb recomputed calls from the PCR reads with MiXCR, one row per CDR3 protein. This sample has around 700,000 distinct CDR3 sequences, with 59% found just once. General study findings and limits: Comparison of patients with controls showed four or five TRBV segments more frequent in patients, TRBV5-6, TRBV5-1 and TRBV20-1 among them. Normalized Chao1 diversity in multiple sclerosis patients fell significantly below that of controls.

Sequenced: blood. This receptor was identified in a girl aged 2-10 years with multiple sclerosis. The chain combines TRBV7-9 with TRBJ1-1, with 9 bases matching TRBD1. The DNA of the CDR3 is TGTGCCAGCAGCTTAGCGACTGTTGGACAGGGGAGGCACACTGAAGCTGTCTTT. It specifies CASSLATVGQGRHTEAVF.